Listed here are 26 T cell receptor beta chains from one sample, sequenced in a study of shared clonotypes between healthy human individuals. The naive CD8 subset, CD45RO-negative cells positively selected for CCR7, excluded terminally differentiated effector memory CD45RA+ cells. Repertoires were generated with immunoSEQ multiplex PCR, while TCRdb's copy carries only in-frame clones and drops some. The table includes about 2.2 million clones, 80% to 95% detected once. Sequenced sample: naive CD8+ T cells from PBMCs. The receptors stem from a man aged 18 to 35 in good health. Some clones in this sample may be carry-over from other donors' samples.

This clone was seen only once. Other DNA sequences within the sample encode an identical CDR3. The J gene is TRBJ2-7, the V gene TRBV7-6; unclear D gene. Per the germline V gene, CDR1 is SGHVS and CDR2 is FNYEAQ. The CDR3 contains 13 residues. Trimming removed 3 bases at V and 1 base at J, with 7 bases between. This chain's CDR3 is CASSLAGSYEQYF. DNA of the CDR3: TGTGCCAGCAGCTTGGCCGGGTCCTACGAGCAGTACTTC.

The rearrangement uses TRBV5-5 and TRBJ2-7; TRBD1 matches at 10 bases. The CDR3 sequence is 16 residues long. The germline CDR1 and CDR2 sequences are SGHKS and YYEKEE (reference sequence). The J segment lost 6 bases and the V segment lost 1 base, leaving 10 bases of the junction unmatched. In nucleotides, the CDR3 is TGTGCCAGCAGCTTGAAGACCGGGACAGGGGAGATCGAGCAGTACTTC. Its translation is CASSLKTGTGEIEQYF.

The J gene is TRBJ1-2, the V gene TRBV30; D unclear. The V end was cut by 0 bases, the J end by 4 bases, with 18 bases between. Germline values: CDR1 GTSNPN, CDR2 SVGIG (reference sequence). The CDR3 is made up of 16 amino acids. The CDR3 reads CAWSVPQRSISYGYTF. CDR3 sequence (DNA): TGTGCCTGGAGTGTACCTCAGAGAAGCATTAGCTATGGCTACACCTTC.

The chain has TRBV27 and TRBJ1-5, with D unclear. CDR1 and CDR2 (germline): MNHEY, SMNVEV (reference sequence). Trimming cost V 3 bases and J 6 bases, with 9 bases left between them. CDR3 length equals 13 residues. The CDR3 here is CASSLGDRQPQHF. Here the CDR3 DNA reads TGTGCCAGCAGTTTGGGAGACCGTCAGCCCCAGCATTTT.

The V and J genes are TRBV27 and TRBJ2-3, with TRBD2 matching over 7 bases. V dropped 6 bases and J dropped 4; count of bases not matched to a gene: 4. The CDR3 contains 13 residues. CDR1 is MNHEY, CDR2 SMNVEV, per germline (reference sequence). The CDR3 loop is CASRIRGADTQYF. CDR3 nucleotide sequence: TGTGCCAGCAGAATTCGGGGGGCAGATACGCAGTATTTT.

The rearrangement uses TRBV29-1 and TRBJ2-3; TRBD2 matches at 7 bases. From germline, CDR1 is SQVTM and CDR2 ANQGSEA. With V trimmed by 3 bases and J by 4 bases, 10 bases remained unmatched. CDR3 length: 15 residues. CDR3 sequence reads: CSVESVGGRADTQYF. The CDR3 coding sequence is TGCAGCGTTGAGTCAGTGGGAGGGCGGGCAGATACGCAGTATTTT.

The V gene is TRBV7-9, the J gene TRBJ2-5; D uncertain. Germline CDR1 and CDR2: SEHNR and FQNEAQ (reference sequence). The CDR3 totals 13 residues. V lost 1 base and J 5 bases, leaving 8 bases between the germline ends. The CDR3 loop is CASSLVGYETQYF. Here the CDR3 DNA reads TGTGCCAGCAGCTTAGTGGGCTATGAGACCCAGTACTTC.

This chain links TRBV7-8 with TRBJ2-7, with D uncertain. V lost 5 bases, J lost 7 bases, and 15 bases lay in between. From germline, CDR1 is SGHVS and CDR2 FQNEAQ. This CDR3 has 13 residues. The CDR3 sequence: CASSRTGRGEQYF. The CDR3 bases are TGTGCCAGCAGCCGGACGGGCCGTGGAGAGCAGTACTTC.

This clone was recorded once. The chain carries TRBV6-4 and TRBJ1-5, with 8 bases that match TRBD1. With V trimmed by 6 bases and J by 6 bases, 10 bases remained unmatched. The CDR3 length is 15 residues. Germline V gene data show CDR1 as MRHNA and CDR2 as SNTAGT. For the CDR3, the DNA is TGTGCCAGCAGGACTCGGCAGGGGGCAGGTCAGCCCCAGCATTTT. Protein: CASRTRQGAGQPQHF.

The chain links TRBV6-6 to TRBJ1-2; D call uncertain. Trimming took 8 bases from V and 6 from J, leaving 13 bases between them. Germline CDR1 is MNHNY and CDR2 is SVGAGI (reference sequence). The CDR3 has 12 amino acids. Written as DNA, the CDR3 is TGTGCCAGCCGGCGGCAGAGGAATGGCTACACCTTC. Translation gives CASRRQRNGYTF.

This chain connects TRBV7-8 to TRBJ2-3; D is perhaps TRBD1 or TRBD2 (5 bases each). Trimming pared 6 bases from V and 2 bases from J, leaving 9 bases between. This CDR3 spans 13 amino acids. Per germline, CDR1 SGHVS and CDR2 FQNEAQ. In DNA, the CDR3 is TGTGCCAGCAGGGGGGAACTCACAGATACGCAGTATTTT. Its protein is CASRGELTDTQYF.

The gene calls are TRBV4-3 and TRBJ2-1; no clear D. In germline, CDR1 is LGHNA, CDR2 YSLEER. V gave up 1 base and J gave up 5 bases, with 15 bases separating them. The CDR3 covers 16 residues. The CDR3 sequence is CASSQVGQSENNEQFF. CDR3 DNA: TGCGCCAGCAGCCAAGTCGGGCAGAGTGAAAACAATGAGCAGTTCTTC.

The chain has TRBV7-9 and TRBJ1-3, with a tentative D call TRBD1 (5 bases). The CDR3 extends over 18 amino acids. Trimming removed 1 base at V and 0 bases at J, with 16 bases between. The germline CDR1 and CDR2 sequences are SEHNR and FQNEAQ (reference sequence). DNA of the CDR3: TGTGCCAGCAGCTTAGAACCTCGGGGGACCCACTCTGGAAACACCATATATTTT. This gives the protein CASSLEPRGTHSGNTIYF.

CDR3 sequence reads: CASSQGAQGAPGELFF. CDR3 DNA sequence: TGTGCCAGCAGCCAAGGAGCCCAGGGGGCACCCGGGGAGCTGTTTTTT. The V gene is TRBV4-2, the J gene TRBJ2-2, with TRBD1 matching 8 bases. Germline V gene data show CDR1 as LGHNA and CDR2 as YNFKEQ. The CDR3 totals 16 residues. Losses at the gene ends were 1 base for V and 6 bases for J; bases not matched to a gene: 7.

The chain joins TRBV11-2 to TRBJ2-1; 9 positions match TRBD1. V lost 5 bases, J lost 2 bases, and 1 base stayed unmatched. CDR1 and CDR2 from the germline V gene are SGHAT and FQNNGV. The CDR3 contains 14 residues. The CDR3: CASSGTGPYNEQFF. CDR3 nucleotides: TGTGCCAGCAGCGGGACAGGGCCCTACAATGAGCAGTTCTTC.

This clone was observed a handful of times. The chain carries TRBV10-3 and TRBJ1-5, with D possibly being TRBD1 (5 bases). The germline V gene has CDR1 ENHRY and CDR2 SYGVKD. This CDR3 comprises 16 residues. The V and J ends lost 0 bases and 3 bases respectively, with 12 bases between them. CDR3 amino acids: CAISESPRDHNQPQHF. The CDR3 DNA reads as TGTGCCATCAGTGAGTCCCCCAGGGATCACAATCAGCCCCAGCATTTT.

The count of this clone is one. The CDR3 loop is CASSYLEGGEKLFF. The CDR3, as DNA: TGTGCCAGCAGCTACCTGGAGGGGGGTGAAAAACTGTTTTTT. This chain connects TRBV7-8 to TRBJ1-4, with D possibly being TRBD1 (6 bases). Germline loops: CDR1 SGHVS, CDR2 FQNEAQ. The germline V and J ends were trimmed by 4 bases and 7 bases, with 13 bases remaining between them. CDR3 size: 14 residues.

The rearrangement joins TRBV28 to TRBJ2-7; D gene unclear. This CDR3 spans 14 amino acids. Trimming removed 6 bases at V and 3 bases at J, with 15 bases between. Germline-derived CDR1 and CDR2 are MDHEN and SYDVKM. CDR3 protein: CASSNPRTHYEQYF. CDR3 in DNA: TGTGCCAGCAGCAACCCTCGGACCCACTACGAGCAGTACTTC.

The chain carries TRBV18 and TRBJ2-6; weak D call: TRBD1 (5 bases). The CDR3 is made up of 17 amino acids. The V gene's germline CDR1 is KGHSH and CDR2 LQKENI. The germline V and J ends were trimmed by 0 bases and 4 bases, with 13 bases remaining between them. CDR3 region: CASSPPKGMGGANVLTF. CDR3 coding DNA: TGTGCCAGCTCACCACCGAAGGGGATGGGGGGGGCCAACGTCCTGACTTTC.

The chain employs TRBV14 and TRBJ2-1, with no clear D. Germline V gives CDR1 SGHDN, CDR2 FVKESK. The CDR3 contains 13 residues. With 4 bases removed from V and 5 bases from J, the gap between germline ends came to 9 bases. The CDR3 sequence is CASSLLNHNEQFF. CDR3 nucleotide sequence: TGTGCCAGCAGCCTGCTTAACCACAATGAGCAGTTCTTC.

The chain uses TRBV9 and TRBJ2-2, with a weak D call TRBD2 (5 bases). This CDR3 comprises 13 residues. Germline-derived CDR1 and CDR2 are SGDLS and YYNGEE. The V end was cut by 4 bases, the J end by 8 bases, with 12 bases between. As DNA, the CDR3 is TGTGCCAGCAGCCCCCCACGCGGGGGGGAGCTGTTTTTT. Translating it yields CASSPPRGGELFF.

The CDR3 is CAWSQYNTGTSYGYTF. The DNA for the CDR3 is TGTGCCTGGAGTCAATACAACACCGGGACCAGCTATGGCTACACCTTC. The chain uses TRBV30 and TRBJ1-2; D may be TRBD1 (5 bases). CDR3 length: 16 amino acids. Germline CDR1 GTSNPN, CDR2 SVGIG (reference sequence). The V end was cut by 2 bases, the J end by 4 bases, with 20 bases between.

The chain combines TRBV10-2 with TRBJ1-2; a possible D gene is TRBD1 (6 bases). The CDR3 runs to 18 residues. Looked up from germline, CDR1 is WSHSY and CDR2 is SAAADI. Trimming pared 7 bases from V and 8 bases from J, leaving 32 bases between. CDR3: CASTPTGPIQIGLEGYTF. Here the CDR3 DNA reads TGCGCCAGCACCCCAACAGGGCCTATCCAGATAGGATTAGAAGGCTACACCTTC.

About this clone: A far bigger clonotype differs at one base, so this is likely a read error. This chain uses TRBV6-4 with TRBJ2-2, with a tentative D call TRBD1 (5 bases). Trimming pared 4 bases from V and 3 bases from J, leaving 6 bases between. Germline CDR1 reads MRHNA; CDR2 reads SNTAGT. The CDR3 is 13 residues long. DNA for the CDR3: TGTGCCAGCAGTGCCAGGGACACCGGGGAGCTGTTTTTT. Its translation is CASSARDTGELFF.

The chain uses TRBV6-1 and TRBJ1-1; D call uncertain. V was pared by 4 bases and J by 1 base, with 7 bases between. The length of the CDR3 is 13 residues. The V gene's germline CDR1 is MNHNS and CDR2 SASEGT. The CDR3 sequence is CASSASPNTEAFF. The CDR3 region has the DNA TGTGCCAGCAGTGCAAGCCCGAACACTGAAGCTTTCTTT.

This sequence joins TRBV9 and TRBJ1-1; tentatively, D is TRBD1 (5 bases). V gave up 4 bases and J gave up 3 bases, with 16 bases separating them. The germline V gene encodes CDR1 SGDLS and CDR2 YYNGEE. This CDR3 is 15 amino acids long. CDR3 nucleotides: TGTGCCAGCAGCCCACGGGGGGGATCGGACACTGAAGCTTTCTTT. It is translated as CASSPRGGSDTEAFF.